This T cell receptor (beta chain) was captured by sequencing in a study of spatial heterogeneity in lung cancer. The CDR3 is 16 amino acids. Per germline, CDR1 MNHNS and CDR2 SASEGT. Trimming took off 6 bases at V and 4 bases at J, with 18 bases between the two ends. Each TCR cDNA molecule carried a unique molecular identifier. In TCRdb, the 5' RACE reads were re-called with MiXCR into one record per CDR3 protein. The sample yields 7,500 to 10,000 distinct CDR3 sequences, 8.7% seen once. Findings of the study overall: One measure, the expanded intratumoral alpha and beta TCR count, tracked tumor mutation counts.

Indicated time point: sample taken at primary tumor resection. Unsorted whole RNA from tumor, nontumor lung or frozen PBMC underwent sequencing. This clonotype showed up many times. Its antigen is unidentified. This sequence originates from a female donor with early-stage non-small cell lung cancer. Sequencing was performed on lung tumor tissue, taken at surgery. The chain uses TRBV6-1 and TRBJ2-2, with D tentatively TRBD1 (7 bases). The CDR3 loop reads CASRTRRQGGTGELFF. The DNA of the CDR3 is TGTGCCAGCAGAACTAGGAGACAGGGAGGCACCGGGGAGCTGTTTTTT.